This T cell receptor beta chain was captured by sequencing in a study of blood T cell repertoires in COVID-19. Study background: T cells, B-cell-depleted T cells, or PBMCs provided the cDNA or gDNA that served as material.

In this sample, this clone turned up once. Trimming removed 5 bases from V and 1 base from J; junction bases left unmatched: 4. The germline V gene has CDR1 SGHTA and CDR2 FQGNSA. The CDR3 is 14 amino acids. The table came from immunoSEQ multiplex PCR; TCRdb's copy has only in-frame clones and leaves some out. Among around 280,000 clones, approximately 86% were seen once, and the ten largest hold approximately 4.1%. Sequenced sample: peripheral blood. The TCR sequence derives from a woman aged 50 to 60 with active or convalescent COVID-19. The chain links TRBV7-2 to TRBJ1-1; TRBD1 aligns across 7 bases. The CDR3 coding sequence is TGTGCCAGCAGCGGGACAGTATCGAACACTGAAGCTTTCTTT. Translating it yields CASSGTVSNTEAFF. The full variable domain, rest sourced from reference TRBV7-2 and TRBJ1-1, is GAGVSQSPSNKVTEKGKDVELRCDPISGHTALYWYRQSLGQGLEFLIYFQGNSAPDKSGLPSDRFSAERTGGSVSTLTIQRTQQEDSAVYLCASSGTVSNTEAFFGQGTRLTVV.